Listed below are T cell receptor beta chains from one sample, sequenced in a study of OX40 agonist ivuxolimab in advanced cancers. The assay was immunoSEQ multiplex PCR, and TCRdb's table has in-frame clones only and misses some. The data hold about 110,000 clones, with approximately 90% observed a single time. The starting material was CD4+ or CD8+ T cells sorted from blood, obtained in a trial of the OX40 agonist ivuxolimab. The receptors stem from an adult with an advanced solid tumor such as melanoma, head and neck, liver or kidney cancer. The CDR3 runs from the conserved cysteine through the conserved F or W. The order of the fields is D gene, J gene, clone size, V gene, CDR3 DNA, CDR3 protein. A D gene is named only where the DNA matches it firmly. Part of the rows lack a size; the others show once, few, many or a class for expanded clones.

NA | TRBJ2-1 | NA | TRBV18 | TGTGCCAGCTCACCGATAACGACCGCGAAGGTCTATGAGCAGTTCTTC | CASSPITTAKVYEQFF
NA | TRBJ1-1 | NA | TRBV9 | TGTGCCAGCAGCGCACACAGGTCCCCGAACACTGAAGCTTTCTTT | CASSAHRSPNTEAFF
TRBD2 | TRBJ2-5 | NA | TRBV7-2 | TGTGCCAGCAGCCCTAGGGGACTAGCGGGAGCCCCGTCGGAAGAGACCCAGTACTTC | CASSPRGLAGAPSEETQYF
NA | TRBJ2-1 | NA | TRBV11-3 | TGTGCCAGCAGCTTAGCGAGTTACAATGAGCAGTTCTTC | CASSLASYNEQFF
NA | TRBJ2-7 | NA | TRBV6-5 | TGTGCCAGCAGGACCAGGAGGGACAAGCAGTACTTC | CASRTRRDKQYF
TRBD2 | TRBJ2-3 | NA | TRBV19 | TGTGCCAGTAGTCCCCGGCTAGCGGGAGGACGCACAGATACGCAGTATTTT | CASSPRLAGGRTDTQYF
TRBD1 | TRBJ1-3 | NA | TRBV13 | TGTGCCAGCAGCTCGGACAGGGGAGGTGGAAACACCATATATTTT | CASSSDRGGGNTIYF
TRBD2 | TRBJ2-1 | NA | TRBV5-1 | TGCGCCAGCAGGTGGGGGTCTAGCGGGGACAATGAGCAGTTCTTC | CASRWGSSGDNEQFF
NA | TRBJ2-7 | NA | TRBV7-9 | TGTGCCAGCAGCTTAGCGAATGCCCCCTACGAGCAGTACTTC | CASSLANAPYEQYF
NA | TRBJ1-3 | NA | TRBV7-9 | TGTGCCAGCCCTCCCCAGGGGCCCTCCTCTGGAAACACCATATATTTT | CASPPQGPSSGNTIYF
TRBD1 | TRBJ2-3 | NA | TRBV4-1 | TGCGCCAGCAGCCCGGGACAGAACCTCCCAGATACGCAGTATTTT | CASSPGQNLPDTQYF
TRBD1 | TRBJ2-2 | NA | TRBV28 | TGTGCCAGCAGGCTGGGACAGGGAATAACCGGGGAGCTGTTTTTT | CASRLGQGITGELFF
NA | TRBJ2-2 | NA | TRBV5-6 | TGTGCCAGCAGCTACGGACGGAACACCGGGGAGCTGTTTTTT | CASSYGRNTGELFF
TRBD2 | TRBJ2-2 | NA | TRBV27 | TGTGCCAGCAGTTTGTTTAGCGGGAGAGATTTCGCGAACACCGGGGAGCTGTTTTTT | CASSLFSGRDFANTGELFF
TRBD2 | TRBJ2-5 | NA | TRBV2 | TGTGCCAGCAGTGAAGCGGGGCTAGCGGGAGGTCCCCTCCGCGAGACCCAGTACTTC | CASSEAGLAGGPLRETQYF
NA | TRBJ2-5 | NA | TRBV6-7 | TGTGCCAGCAGGCCTGACGGAGAGACCCAGTACTTC | CASRPDGETQYF
TRBD2 | TRBJ2-7 | NA | TRBV5-1 | TGCGCCAGCAGCCCTACTAGCGGGGTTTACGAGCAGTACTTC | CASSPTSGVYEQYF
NA | TRBJ2-1 | NA | TRBV7-9 | TGTGCCAGCAGCTCAGGGGGGAGTGCCTACAATGAGCAGTTCTTC | CASSSGGSAYNEQFF
NA | TRBJ1-4 | NA | TRBV7-9 | TGTGCCAGCGTCCCAGTCGCAACTAATGAAAAACTGTTTTTT | CASVPVATNEKLFF
NA | TRBJ1-6 | once | TRBV10-3 | TGTGCCATCGGGGCAGGGGTCAATTCACCCCTCCACTTT | CAIGAGVNSPLHF
NA | TRBJ2-1 | NA | TRBV14 | TGTGCCAGCAGCCAAGGTTCTAGCGCCAATGAGCAGTTCTTC | CASSQGSSANEQFF
NA | TRBJ2-1 | NA | TRBV11-2 | TGTGCCAGCAGCTTTGAGTACAATGAGCAGTTCTTC | CASSFEYNEQFF
TRBD1 | TRBJ2-5 | NA | TRBV27 | TGTGCCAGCAGTTCCGACAGGGGCGCGGCGACCCAGTACTTC | CASSSDRGAATQYF
NA | TRBJ1-1 | once | TRBV6-5 | TGTGCCAGCAGTTACTCGAGGGGGGCCAGTGAAGCTTTCTTT | CASSYSRGASEAFF
TRBD2 | TRBJ2-1 | once | TRBV18 | TGTGCCAGCTCCCCCACTAGCGGGAGCTTTTCGAATGAGCAGTTCTTC | CASSPTSGSFSNEQFF
NA | TRBJ2-1 | few | TRBV25-1 | TGTGCCAGCAGTAGGGACTGGGGGTCCTACAATGAGCAGTTCTTC | CASSRDWGSYNEQFF
NA | TRBJ1-3 | NA | TRBV5-4 | TGTGCCAGCAGCACCGCTCCGGGCCGCTATTCCTCTGGAAACACCATATATTTT | CASSTAPGRYSSGNTIYF
NA | TRBJ1-1 | NA | TRBV4-2 | TGTGCCAGCAGCCAAGATGCAGGGTTGGGAGCTTTCTTT | CASSQDAGLGAFF
TRBD2 | TRBJ2-3 | NA | TRBV10-3 | TGTGCCATCAGTGTAGTTAGCGGGAGCACAGATACGCAGTATTTT | CAISVVSGSTDTQYF
NA | TRBJ2-7 | NA | TRBV6-6 | TGTGCCAGCAGTCCTCATTCGAGAAGGGGGCAGTACTTC | CASSPHSRRGQYF
NA | TRBJ1-4 | few | TRBV6-1 | TGTGCCAGCAACGAGGGCAGTCCCAATGAAAAACTGTTTTTT | CASNEGSPNEKLFF
NA | TRBJ2-5 | NA | TRBV5-1 | TGCGCCAGCAGCTCGGAACTAGGCCCTTACCAAGAGACCCAGTACTTC | CASSSELGPYQETQYF
NA | TRBJ1-2 | NA | TRBV28 | TGTGCCAGCAGTTCGGTCCTTCGAGGGGGCTACACCTTC | CASSSVLRGGYTF
NA | TRBJ1-2 | NA | TRBV7-9 | TGTGCCAGCAGCCATAACGCTAACTATGGCTACACCTTC | CASSHNANYGYTF
TRBD2 | TRBJ2-1 | NA | TRBV28 | TGTGCCAGCGTAACGGGGGGGGCTAGCGGGAGAAATGAGCAGTTCTTC | CASVTGGASGRNEQFF
NA | TRBJ2-2 | NA | TRBV19 | TGTGCCAGTAGTCTGGGGGACCCTGGAACAACCGGGGAGCTGTTTTTT | CASSLGDPGTTGELFF
NA | TRBJ2-7 | NA | TRBV28 | TGTGCCAGCAGTTTAAGCTCCTACGAGCAGTACTTC | CASSLSSYEQYF
NA | TRBJ2-3 | NA | TRBV18 | TGTGCCAGCTCAAGCCTTCTTAGCACAGATACGCAGTATTTT | CASSSLLSTDTQYF
TRBD2 | TRBJ2-1 | NA | TRBV6-6 | TGTGCCAGCAGTTACTCGAGCGGGAGCCCTTACAATGAGCAGTTCTTC | CASSYSSGSPYNEQFF
TRBD2 | TRBJ2-7 | NA | TRBV9 | TGTGCCAGCAGCGTAGGGTCTAGCGGGAGTTACGAGCAGTACTTC | CASSVGSSGSYEQYF
NA | TRBJ2-7 | NA | TRBV13 | TGTGCCAGCAACCAACGCACGGAAGCGGTTAGCTCCTACGAGCAGTACTTC | CASNQRTEAVSSYEQYF
NA | TRBJ2-7 | NA | TRBV6-6 | TGTGCCAGCAGTTACTCGATCGAGCAGTACTTC | CASSYSIEQYF
NA | TRBJ1-1 | NA | TRBV7-8 | TGTGCCAGCAGCTTAGGGGAGTGGAACACTGAAGCTTTCTTT | CASSLGEWNTEAFF
TRBD1 | TRBJ1-1 | NA | TRBV9 | TGTGCCAGCAGCGAAAGAAGAGGTGACAGGGGGACTATGAACACTGAAGCTTTCTTT | CASSERRGDRGTMNTEAFF
TRBD1 | TRBJ1-2 | NA | TRBV7-8 | TGTGCCAGCAGCTTGGATCCCGGGACAGCCTATGGCTACACCTTC | CASSLDPGTAYGYTF
NA | TRBJ2-5 | NA | TRBV28 | TGTGCCACCAGTCCCGGTGGACTGGCATCCGAGACCCAGTACTTC | CATSPGGLASETQYF
NA | TRBJ2-5 | NA | TRBV19 | TGTGCCAGTAGTATAGATCGGTCGACGGGGGAGACCCAGTACTTC | CASSIDRSTGETQYF
TRBD2 | TRBJ2-5 | NA | TRBV5-1 | TGCGCCAGCAGCCTATACTCAGCGGGAGGGCCAGAAGAGACCCAGTACTTC | CASSLYSAGGPEETQYF
TRBD1 | TRBJ2-7 | NA | TRBV7-2 | TGTGCCAGCAGCTTAGGAAGGACAGGGGGTATCTACGAGCAGTACTTC | CASSLGRTGGIYEQYF
TRBD1 | TRBJ1-6 | once | TRBV15 | TGTGCCACCAGGAGGGACAGCTCCTATAATTCACCCCTCCACTTT | CATRRDSSYNSPLHF
NA | TRBJ2-2 | NA | TRBV6-5 | TGTGCCAGCAGCCCGACAAGGACCGGGGAGCTGTTTTTT | CASSPTRTGELFF
NA | TRBJ2-7 | NA | TRBV11-2 | TGTGCCAGCAGCTTATTTGGGGGCCCGGGCGAGCAGTACTTC | CASSLFGGPGEQYF
NA | TRBJ2-2 | NA | TRBV27 | TGTGCCAGCAGTTTATTACAAGGCAAGACCGGGGAGCTGTTTTTT | CASSLLQGKTGELFF
TRBD1 | TRBJ2-7 | NA | TRBV18 | TGTGCCAGCTCGACGGGACAGTGGTACGAGCAGTACTTC | CASSTGQWYEQYF
TRBD2 | TRBJ2-5 | NA | TRBV7-2 | TGTGCCAGCAGCTTAGAGGGCGGGAGTAAAGAGACCCAGTACTTC | CASSLEGGSKETQYF
NA | TRBJ1-4 | once | TRBV2 | TGTGCCAGCAGAGGTCGGGACGGAAGGAATGAAAAACTGTTTTTT | CASRGRDGRNEKLFF
NA | TRBJ2-7 | NA | TRBV6-1 | TGTGCCAGCAGTACAGGACCGGGCCTCTACGAGCAGTACTTC | CASSTGPGLYEQYF